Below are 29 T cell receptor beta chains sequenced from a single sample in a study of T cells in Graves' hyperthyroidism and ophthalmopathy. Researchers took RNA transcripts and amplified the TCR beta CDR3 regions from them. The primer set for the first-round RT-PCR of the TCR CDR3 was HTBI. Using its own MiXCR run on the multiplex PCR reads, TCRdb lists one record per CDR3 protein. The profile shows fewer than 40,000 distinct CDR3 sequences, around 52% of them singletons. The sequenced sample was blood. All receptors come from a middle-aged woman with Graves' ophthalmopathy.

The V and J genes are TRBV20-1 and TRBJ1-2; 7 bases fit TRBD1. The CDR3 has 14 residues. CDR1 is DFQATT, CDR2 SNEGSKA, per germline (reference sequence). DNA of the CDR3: TGCAGGGCCGGGACAGCCTACGCTAACTATGGCTACACCTTC. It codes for CRAGTAYANYGYTF.

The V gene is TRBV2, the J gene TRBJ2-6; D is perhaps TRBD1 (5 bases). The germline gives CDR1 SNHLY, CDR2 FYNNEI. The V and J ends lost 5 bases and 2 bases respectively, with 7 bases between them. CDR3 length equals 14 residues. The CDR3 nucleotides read TGTGCCAGCAGTCAAGGGGCTGGGGCCAACGTCCTGACTTTC. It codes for CASSQGAGANVLTF.

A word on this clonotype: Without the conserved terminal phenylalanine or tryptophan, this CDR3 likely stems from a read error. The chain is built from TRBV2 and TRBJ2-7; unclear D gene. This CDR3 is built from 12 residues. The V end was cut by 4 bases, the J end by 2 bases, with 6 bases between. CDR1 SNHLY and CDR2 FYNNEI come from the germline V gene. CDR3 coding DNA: TGTGCCAGCAGTGTAACGACCTACGAGCAGTACTCC. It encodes CASSVTTYEQYS.

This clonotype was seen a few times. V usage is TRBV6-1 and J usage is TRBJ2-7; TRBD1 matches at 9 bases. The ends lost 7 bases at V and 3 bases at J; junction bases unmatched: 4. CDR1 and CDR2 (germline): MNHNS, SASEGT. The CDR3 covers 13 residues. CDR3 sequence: CASTKTGGYEQYF. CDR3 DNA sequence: TGTGCCAGCACCAAGACAGGGGGCTACGAGCAGTACTTC.

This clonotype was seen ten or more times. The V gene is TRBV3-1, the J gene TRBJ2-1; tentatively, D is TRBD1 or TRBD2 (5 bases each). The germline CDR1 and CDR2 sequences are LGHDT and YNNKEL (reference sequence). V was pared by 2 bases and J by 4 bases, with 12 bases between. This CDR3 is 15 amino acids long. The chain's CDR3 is CASSQSWDEYNEQFF. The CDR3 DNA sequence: TGTGCCAGCAGCCAATCGTGGGACGAGTACAATGAGCAGTTCTTC.

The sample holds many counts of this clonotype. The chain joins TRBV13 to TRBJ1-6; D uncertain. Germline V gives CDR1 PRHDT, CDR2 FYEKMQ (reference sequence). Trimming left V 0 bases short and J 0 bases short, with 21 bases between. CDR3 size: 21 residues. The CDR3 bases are TGTGCCAGCAGCTTAGGGGAGGGCACGACCGGCTTTAGCTCCTATAATTCACCCCTCCACTTT. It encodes CASSLGEGTTGFSSYNSPLHF.

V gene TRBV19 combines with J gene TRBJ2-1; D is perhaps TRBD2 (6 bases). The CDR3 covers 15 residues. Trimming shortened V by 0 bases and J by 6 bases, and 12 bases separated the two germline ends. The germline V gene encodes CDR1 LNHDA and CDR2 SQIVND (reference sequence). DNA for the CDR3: TGTGCCAGTAGTATAGACGCTAGCGCCTTCAATGAGCAGTTCTTC. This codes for CASSIDASAFNEQFF.

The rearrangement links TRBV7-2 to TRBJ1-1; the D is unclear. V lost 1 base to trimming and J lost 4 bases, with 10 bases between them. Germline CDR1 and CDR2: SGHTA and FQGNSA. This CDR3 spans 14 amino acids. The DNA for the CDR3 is TGTGCCAGCAGCTTAGATTGGGAGAGCACTGAAGCTTTCTTT. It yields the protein CASSLDWESTEAFF.

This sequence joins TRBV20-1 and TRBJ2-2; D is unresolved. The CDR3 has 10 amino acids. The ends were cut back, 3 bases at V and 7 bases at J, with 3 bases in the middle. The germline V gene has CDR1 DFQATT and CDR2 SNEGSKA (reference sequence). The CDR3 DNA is TGCAGTGCTAGTGACGGGGAGCTGTTTTTT. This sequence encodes CSASDGELFF.

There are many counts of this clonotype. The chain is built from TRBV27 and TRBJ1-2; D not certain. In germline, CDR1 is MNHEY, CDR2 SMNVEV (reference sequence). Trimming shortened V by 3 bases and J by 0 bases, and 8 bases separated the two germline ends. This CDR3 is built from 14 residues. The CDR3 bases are TGTGCCAGCAGTTTTCGTGCCGCTAACTATGGCTACACCTTC. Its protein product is CASSFRAANYGYTF.

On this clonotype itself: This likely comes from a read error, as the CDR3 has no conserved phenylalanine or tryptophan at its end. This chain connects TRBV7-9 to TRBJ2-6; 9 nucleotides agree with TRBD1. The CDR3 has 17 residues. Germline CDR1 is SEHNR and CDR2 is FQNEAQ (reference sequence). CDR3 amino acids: CASSTPGQGYGADVLTL. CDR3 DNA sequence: TGTGCCAGCAGCACTCCGGGACAGGGATATGGGGCCGACGTCCTGACTCTC.

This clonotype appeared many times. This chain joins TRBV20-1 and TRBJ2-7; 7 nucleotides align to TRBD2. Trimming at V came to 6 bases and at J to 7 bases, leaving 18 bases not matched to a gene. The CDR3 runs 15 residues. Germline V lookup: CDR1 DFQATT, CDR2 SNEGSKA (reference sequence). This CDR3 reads CSANPLAAQGREQYF. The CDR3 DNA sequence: TGCAGTGCCAACCCCCTAGCGGCCCAGGGAAGGGAGCAGTACTTC.

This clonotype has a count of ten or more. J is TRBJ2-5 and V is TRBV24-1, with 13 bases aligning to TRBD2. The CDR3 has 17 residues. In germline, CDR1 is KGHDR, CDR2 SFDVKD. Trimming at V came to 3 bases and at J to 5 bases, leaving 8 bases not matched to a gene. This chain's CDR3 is CATSDPGTSGTPETQYF. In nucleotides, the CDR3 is TGTGCCACCAGTGATCCAGGGACTAGCGGGACCCCTGAGACCCAGTACTTC.

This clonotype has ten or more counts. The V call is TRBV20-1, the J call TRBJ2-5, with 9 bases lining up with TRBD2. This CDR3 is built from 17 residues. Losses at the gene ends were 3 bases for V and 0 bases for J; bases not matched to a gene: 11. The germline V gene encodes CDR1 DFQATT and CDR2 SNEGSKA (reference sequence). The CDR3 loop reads CSASRGSGGSNQETQYF. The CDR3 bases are TGCAGTGCTAGTAGGGGCAGCGGGGGGTCGAACCAAGAGACCCAGTACTTC.

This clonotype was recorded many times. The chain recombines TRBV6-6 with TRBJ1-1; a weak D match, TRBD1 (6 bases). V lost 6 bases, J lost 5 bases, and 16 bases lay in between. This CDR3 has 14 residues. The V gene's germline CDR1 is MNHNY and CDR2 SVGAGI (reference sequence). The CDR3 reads CASSLQGGMTEAFF. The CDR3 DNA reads TGTGCCAGCAGCCTACAGGGAGGAATGACTGAAGCTTTCTTT.

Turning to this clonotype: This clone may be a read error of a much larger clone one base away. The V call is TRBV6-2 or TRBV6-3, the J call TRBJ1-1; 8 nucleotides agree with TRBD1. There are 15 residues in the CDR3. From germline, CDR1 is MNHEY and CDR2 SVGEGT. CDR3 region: CASSPRDRWNTEAVF. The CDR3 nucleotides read TGTGCCAGCAGTCCCCGGGACAGGTGGAACACTGAAGCTGTCTTT.

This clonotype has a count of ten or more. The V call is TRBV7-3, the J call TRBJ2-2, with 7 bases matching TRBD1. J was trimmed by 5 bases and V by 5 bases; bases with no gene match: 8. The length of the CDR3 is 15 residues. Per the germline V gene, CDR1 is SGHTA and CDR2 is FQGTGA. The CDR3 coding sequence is TGTGCCAGCAGCCCCCAGGGGGATCGGACCGGGGAGCTGTTTTTT. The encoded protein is CASSPQGDRTGELFF.

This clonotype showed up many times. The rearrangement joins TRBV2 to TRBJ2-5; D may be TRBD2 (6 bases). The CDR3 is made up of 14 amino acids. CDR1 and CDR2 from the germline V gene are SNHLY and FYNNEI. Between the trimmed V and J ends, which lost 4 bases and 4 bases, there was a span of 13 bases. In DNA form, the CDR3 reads TGTGCCAGCAGTGCGAGGCGGGGTGGAGAGACCCAGTACTTC. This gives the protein CASSARRGGETQYF.

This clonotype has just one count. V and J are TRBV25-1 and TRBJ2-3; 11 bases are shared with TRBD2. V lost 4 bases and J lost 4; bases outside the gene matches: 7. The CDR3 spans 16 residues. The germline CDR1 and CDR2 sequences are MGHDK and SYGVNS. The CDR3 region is CASSAPLAGVADTQYF. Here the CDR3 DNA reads TGTGCCAGCAGTGCGCCACTAGCGGGAGTTGCAGATACGCAGTATTTT.

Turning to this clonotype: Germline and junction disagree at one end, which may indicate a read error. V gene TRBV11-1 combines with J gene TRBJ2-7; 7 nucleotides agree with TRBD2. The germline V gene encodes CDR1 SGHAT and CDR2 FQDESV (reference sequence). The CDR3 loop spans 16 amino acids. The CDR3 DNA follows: TGTGCCAGCAGCCAAGCGGTGAGCGGGGCCCTCTACGGGCAGTACTTC. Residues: CASSQAVSGALYGQYF. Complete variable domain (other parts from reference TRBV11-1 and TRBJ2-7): EAEVAQSPRYKITEKSQAVAFWCDPISGHATLYWYRQILGQGPELLVQFQDESVVDDSQLPKDRFSAERLKGVDSTLKIQPAELGDSAMYLCASSQAVSGALYGQYFGPGTRLTVT.

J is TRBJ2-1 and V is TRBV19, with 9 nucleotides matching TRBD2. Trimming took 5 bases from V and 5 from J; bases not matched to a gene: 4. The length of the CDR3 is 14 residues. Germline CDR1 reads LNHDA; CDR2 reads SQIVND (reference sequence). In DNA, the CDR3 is TGTGCCAGTAGTGCTAGCGGGGCGGACAATGAGCAGTTCTTC. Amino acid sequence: CASSASGADNEQFF.

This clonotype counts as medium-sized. The CDR3: CASSLAGRRADTQYF. Here the CDR3 DNA reads TGTGCCAGCAGCTTAGCGGGTAGAAGGGCCGATACGCAGTATTTT. J is TRBJ2-3 and V is TRBV7-3; D is possibly TRBD2 (5 bases). The CDR3 spans 15 residues. Germline V gene lookup returns CDR1 SGHTA and CDR2 FQGTGA. Trimming stripped 2 bases from V and 6 bases from J, with 15 bases between. Full variable domain (rest looked up from reference TRBV7-3 and TRBJ2-3): GAGVSQTPSNKVTEKGKYVELRCDPISGHTALYWYRQSLGQGPEFLIYFQGTGAADDSGLPNDRFFAVRPEGSVSTLKIQRTERGDSAVYLCASSLAGRRADTQYFGPGTRLTVL.

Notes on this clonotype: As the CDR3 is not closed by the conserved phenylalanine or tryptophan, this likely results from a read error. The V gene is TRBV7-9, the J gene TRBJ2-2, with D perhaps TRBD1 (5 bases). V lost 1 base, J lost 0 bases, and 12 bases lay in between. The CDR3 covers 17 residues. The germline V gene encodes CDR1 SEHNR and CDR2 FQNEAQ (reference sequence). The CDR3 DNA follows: TGTGCCAGCAGCTTAGAATTTGGGGCAACGAACACCGGGGAGCTGTTTGTT. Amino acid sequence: CASSLEFGATNTGELFV.

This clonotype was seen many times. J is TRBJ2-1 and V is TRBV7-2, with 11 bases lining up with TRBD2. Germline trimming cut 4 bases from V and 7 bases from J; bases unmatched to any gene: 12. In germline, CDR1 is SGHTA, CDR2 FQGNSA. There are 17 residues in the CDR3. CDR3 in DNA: TGTGCCAGCAGCTCGACCCTCATAGCGGGGGGGGGTAATGAGCAGTTCTTC. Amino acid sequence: CASSSTLIAGGGNEQFF.

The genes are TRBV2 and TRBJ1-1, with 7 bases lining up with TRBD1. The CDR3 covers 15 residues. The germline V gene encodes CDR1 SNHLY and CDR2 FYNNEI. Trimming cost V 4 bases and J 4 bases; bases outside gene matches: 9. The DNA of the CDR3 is TGTGCCAGCAGTGCGGCGCAGGGGGGGGGCACTGAAGCTTTCTTT. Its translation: CASSAAQGGGTEAFF. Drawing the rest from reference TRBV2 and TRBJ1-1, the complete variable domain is EPEVTQTPSHQVTQMGQEVILRCVPISNHLYFYWYRQILGQKVEFLVSFYNNEISEKSEIFDDQFSVERPDGSNFTLKIRSTKLEDSAMYFCASSAAQGGGTEAFFGQGTRLTVV.

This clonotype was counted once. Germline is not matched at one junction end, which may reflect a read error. The CDR3 region is CVSSLITDTQYF. The CDR3 nucleotides are TGTGTCAGCAGCCTGATCACAGATACGCAGTATTTT. The gene calls are TRBV11-2 and TRBJ2-3; D is unresolved. This CDR3 region has 12 residues. Germline V gene sequence: CDR1 SGHAT, CDR2 FQNNGV.

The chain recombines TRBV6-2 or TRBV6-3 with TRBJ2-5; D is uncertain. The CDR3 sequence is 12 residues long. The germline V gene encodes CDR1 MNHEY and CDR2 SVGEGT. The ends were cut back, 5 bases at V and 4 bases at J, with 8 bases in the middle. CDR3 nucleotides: TGTGCCAGCAGTGCCGGGCGAGAGACCCAGTACTTC. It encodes CASSAGRETQYF.

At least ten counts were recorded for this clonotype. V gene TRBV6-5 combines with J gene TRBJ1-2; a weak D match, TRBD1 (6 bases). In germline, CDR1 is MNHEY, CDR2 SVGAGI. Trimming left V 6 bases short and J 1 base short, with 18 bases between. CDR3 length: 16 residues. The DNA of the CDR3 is TGTGCCAGCAGACCATGGACAGAAAGAAGTAACTATGGCTACACCTTC. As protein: CASRPWTERSNYGYTF.

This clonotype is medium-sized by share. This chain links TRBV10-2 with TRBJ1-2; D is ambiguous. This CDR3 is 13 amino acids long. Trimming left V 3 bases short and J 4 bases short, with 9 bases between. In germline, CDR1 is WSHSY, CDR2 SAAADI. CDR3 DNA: TGCGCCAGCAGTGACGGAAGGAGCTATGGCTACACCTTC. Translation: CASSDGRSYGYTF.